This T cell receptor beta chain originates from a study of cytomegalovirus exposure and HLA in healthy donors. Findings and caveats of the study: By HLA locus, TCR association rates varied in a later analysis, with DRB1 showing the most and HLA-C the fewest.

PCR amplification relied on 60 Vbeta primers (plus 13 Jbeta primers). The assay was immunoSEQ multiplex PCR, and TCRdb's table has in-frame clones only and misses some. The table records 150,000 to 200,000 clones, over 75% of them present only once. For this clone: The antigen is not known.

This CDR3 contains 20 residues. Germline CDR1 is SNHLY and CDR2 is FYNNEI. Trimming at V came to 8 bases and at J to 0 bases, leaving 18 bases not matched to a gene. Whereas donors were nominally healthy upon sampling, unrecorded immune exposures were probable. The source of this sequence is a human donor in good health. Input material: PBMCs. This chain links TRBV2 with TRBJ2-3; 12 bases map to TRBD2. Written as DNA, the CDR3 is TGTGCCAGCTGTTTATTCGGACTAGCGGGGATTACATATAGCACAGATACGCAGTATTTT. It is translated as CASCLFGLAGITYSTDTQYF.